Following are 7 T cell receptor beta chains from one sample sequenced in a study of blood T cell repertoires in COVID-19. Data came from immunoSEQ multiplex PCR; TCRdb stores just in-frame clones and leaves some out. The profile covers approximately 400,000 clones, with around 83% appearing a single time and about 4.8% taken by the ten largest. The sample was PBMCs or T cells enriched from blood (not recorded which). The receptors stem from a woman aged 50 to 60 who had recovered from COVID-19.

This clone is a singleton in its sample. The chain carries TRBV9 and TRBJ2-1, with D perhaps TRBD2 (6 bases). CDR3 length: 16 residues. V dropped 0 bases and J dropped 3 bases, with 13 bases sitting between them. Germline CDR1 SGDLS, CDR2 YYNGEE. This CDR3 is CASSVGDSAFYNEQFF. CDR3 DNA sequence: TGTGCCAGCAGCGTAGGGGACTCGGCCTTCTACAATGAGCAGTTCTTC.

Here the CDR3 reads CASDPGQGVNQPQHF. The CDR3 nucleotides read TGTGCCAGCGATCCGGGACAGGGGGTCAATCAGCCCCAGCATTTT. The rearrangement uses TRBV6-5 and TRBJ1-5, with 11 bases matching TRBD1. The CDR3 runs to 15 residues. From germline, CDR1 is MNHEY and CDR2 SVGAGI. With 8 bases clipped from V and 3 bases from J, the junction kept 6 bases outside the gene matches.

V gene TRBV6-5 combines with J gene TRBJ2-7; 9 bases are shared with TRBD2. V shed 1 base and J 5 bases; nucleotides not matched to a gene: 9. Germline V gives CDR1 MNHEY, CDR2 SVGAGI. The CDR3 length is 16 residues. Here the CDR3 reads CASSYLAGAFLDEQYF. The CDR3 DNA reads as TGTGCCAGCAGTTACTTAGCGGGGGCCTTCCTGGACGAGCAGTACTTC.

The rearrangement uses TRBV19 and TRBJ1-1; the D is unclear. The CDR3 loop spans 11 amino acids. Deletions cut 8 bases from V and 1 base from J, with 5 bases between. Germline V gene sequence: CDR1 LNHDA, CDR2 SQIVND (reference sequence). The CDR3 sequence is CASRGNTEAFF. As DNA, the CDR3 is TGTGCCAGTCGAGGGAACACTGAAGCTTTCTTT.

The J gene is TRBJ1-2, the V gene TRBV4-3; D possibly corresponds to TRBD1 (6 bases). Germline V CDR1 and CDR2: LGHNA, YSLEER. V dropped 4 bases and J dropped 5 bases, with 17 bases sitting between them. CDR3 length: 15 residues. The CDR3 protein is CASSPAGGAIYGYTF. CDR3 in DNA: TGCGCCAGCAGCCCGGCGGGGGGCGCGATATATGGCTACACCTTC.

The chain links TRBV19 to TRBJ1-2; 8 bases are a match to TRBD1. The CDR3 has 18 amino acids. V shed 6 bases and J 4 bases; nucleotides not matched to a gene: 19. Per the germline V gene, CDR1 is LNHDA and CDR2 is SQIVND (reference sequence). CDR3 nucleotides: TGTGCCAGTAGGGGGACCGGGCAGGGGGCCCCGCTGGGCTATGGCTACACCTTC. Translating it yields CASRGTGQGAPLGYGYTF.

The rearrangement uses TRBV19 and TRBJ1-5; D might be TRBD1 (5 bases). The germline CDR1 and CDR2 sequences are LNHDA and SQIVND (reference sequence). Trimming pared 6 bases from V and 2 bases from J, leaving 14 bases between. CDR3 length equals 15 residues. CDR3 in DNA: TGTGCCAGTAGCCCAAGGGGTGATGGCAATCAGCCCCAGCATTTT. It is translated as CASSPRGDGNQPQHF.